These 14 T cell receptor beta chains were sequenced from one sample in a study of cytomegalovirus exposure and HLA in healthy donors. 60 Vbeta and 13 Jbeta primers were used in PCR. The repertoire was sequenced with immunoSEQ multiplex PCR; TCRdb's copy has only in-frame clones and lacks some. The table has more than 30,000 clones, roughly 67% seen once. Sequenced sample: PBMCs. Receptor source: a man aged 35 to 55 in good health and CMV-seropositive.

This sequence joins TRBV6-5 and TRBJ2-5; 10 nucleotides line up with TRBD2. J was trimmed by 5 bases and V by 2 bases; bases with no gene match: 8. The germline V gene has CDR1 MNHEY and CDR2 SVGAGI. There are 16 residues in the CDR3. The CDR3 coding sequence is TGTGCCAGCAGTTACAGCGAGCGGGGGGGCTGGGAGACCCAGTACTTC. Translation: CASSYSERGGWETQYF.

The chain carries TRBV6-5 and TRBJ1-6, with D uncertain. This CDR3 has 15 amino acids. Trimming removed 7 bases at V and 1 base at J, with 11 bases between. CDR1 and CDR2 (germline): MNHEY, SVGAGI. The CDR3 bases are TGTGCCAGCACCAGAGGCAGTTCCTATAATTCACCCCTCCACTTT. Amino acids: CASTRGSSYNSPLHF.

This chain connects TRBV7-2 to TRBJ2-7; maybe TRBD2 (6 bases). The CDR3 sequence is 16 residues long. Germline V gene sequence: CDR1 SGHTA, CDR2 FQGNSA. V was shortened by 3 bases and J by 0 bases, with 15 bases between the two germline ends. DNA for the CDR3: TGTGCCAGCAGCTTCCCCGGGAACGGGGGCTCCTACGAGCAGTACTTC. Encoded protein: CASSFPGNGGSYEQYF.

This chain links TRBV28 with TRBJ1-6; 8 bases agree with TRBD1. The V gene's germline CDR1 is MDHEN and CDR2 SYDVKM. The CDR3 consists of 16 residues. J was trimmed by 9 bases and V by 5 bases; bases with no gene match: 12. In nucleotides, the CDR3 is TGTGCCAGCAGTCCCCCGACAGGGGCCGTAAGTTCACCCCTCCACTTT. Protein product: CASSPPTGAVSSPLHF.

This chain joins TRBV5-1 and TRBJ2-7; TRBD2 matches at 9 bases. This CDR3 is 14 amino acids long. The germline CDR1 and CDR2 sequences are SGHRS and YFSETQ. With V trimmed by 2 bases and J by 4 bases, 4 bases remained unmatched. In DNA form, the CDR3 reads TGCGCCAGCAGCTTTGGCGGGGGGGCGTACGAGCAGTACTTC. It encodes CASSFGGGAYEQYF.

This chain links TRBV10-3 with TRBJ2-7; TRBD2 might be the D (5 bases). This CDR3 region has 11 residues. Per germline, CDR1 ENHRY and CDR2 SYGVKD. V lost 8 bases and J lost 4, with 9 bases in between. In nucleotides, the CDR3 is TGTGCCATCCGCGAGGGTTACGAGCAGTACTTC. It translates to CAIREGYEQYF.

In this sample, this clone turned up a few times. This rearrangement joins TRBV7-9 to TRBJ1-2; no firm D call. V lost 1 base and J lost 7, with 10 bases in between. The CDR3 totals 13 residues. Germline V CDR1 and CDR2: SEHNR, FQNEAQ (reference sequence). The CDR3, as DNA: TGTGCCAGCAGCTTAGACGGTGGCGGTGGCTACACCTTC. It codes for CASSLDGGGGYTF.

A note on this clone: Different DNA sequences within this sample yield the same CDR3. The chain is built from TRBV7-2 and TRBJ1-4; the D gene is possibly TRBD1 (5 bases). Germline-derived CDR1 and CDR2 are SGHTA and FQGNSA. V dropped 5 bases and J dropped 8 bases, with 30 bases sitting between them. The CDR3 sequence is 19 residues long. As DNA, the CDR3 is TGTGCCAGCAGCCCGCGGGGGGTTGGGACCCCTGCATTTAACGAAAAACTGTTTTTT. It translates to CASSPRGVGTPAFNEKLFF.

This clone was observed a few times. Other DNA sequences within the sample encode an identical CDR3. V gene TRBV30 combines with J gene TRBJ1-4; 8 bases are a match to TRBD1. This CDR3 contains 14 residues. Trimming at V came to 0 bases and at J to 7 bases, leaving 4 bases not matched to a gene. Germline CDR1 GTSNPN, CDR2 SVGIG (reference sequence). The CDR3 DNA reads TGTGCCTGGAGTGTCTCGGACAGGGCTGAAAAACTGTTTTTT. Its protein is CAWSVSDRAEKLFF.

The chain carries TRBV11-3 and TRBJ2-3; the D gene is possibly TRBD2 (6 bases). The germline gives CDR1 SGHNT, CDR2 YENEEA. The CDR3 totals 15 residues. Trimming removed 2 bases at V and 6 bases at J, with 15 bases between. CDR3 nucleotides: TGTGCCAGCAGCTTACTGCGGGGAAGGGAGGATACGCAGTATTTT. This translates into CASSLLRGREDTQYF.

The rearrangement uses TRBV5-4 and TRBJ2-5; tentative D call: TRBD2 (6 bases). The V and J ends lost 4 bases and 2 bases respectively, with 12 bases between them. The CDR3 loop spans 14 amino acids. Germline lookup yields CDR1 SGHNT and CDR2 YYREEE (reference sequence). The CDR3 nucleotides read TGTGCCAGCAGCGACGGGGGACGGCAAGAGACCCAGTACTTC. This sequence encodes CASSDGGRQETQYF.

V and J are TRBV29-1 and TRBJ1-3; D not certain. Germline lookup yields CDR1 SQVTM and CDR2 ANQGSEA. The CDR3 has 16 residues. The V end was cut by 0 bases, the J end by 0 bases, with 12 bases between. The CDR3 region is CSVEDWEGSSGNTIYF. The CDR3 region has the DNA TGCAGCGTTGAAGATTGGGAGGGCTCCTCTGGAAACACCATATATTTT.

The rearrangement uses TRBV6-6 and TRBJ2-1; TRBD1 matches at 7 bases. Looked up from germline, CDR1 is MNHNY and CDR2 is SVGAGI (reference sequence). Germline trimming cut 2 bases from V and 0 bases from J; bases unmatched to any gene: 1. This CDR3 is 15 amino acids long. As DNA, the CDR3 is TGTGCCAGCAGTTACCGGGACAGCTCCTACAATGAGCAGTTCTTC. This sequence encodes CASSYRDSSYNEQFF.

Comment on this clone: The junction does not match germline at one end; this may be a read error. The chain joins TRBV27 to TRBJ1-5; TRBD1 aligns across 9 bases. This CDR3 has 18 amino acids. Germline loops: CDR1 MNHEY, CDR2 SMNVEV (reference sequence). CDR3 protein: CASSSATDRGRPNRPQHF. CDR3 bases: TGTGCCAGCAGTTCCGCCACGGACAGGGGTCGCCCAAATCGGCCCCAGCATTTT.